A single T cell receptor beta chain is shown here with its context. This clone was seen just once. Its recognized antigen is unknown. Within one base of it there is no much larger clone, and no base qualities were kept. The source of the sample is a study of cytomegalovirus exposure and HLA in healthy donors (dated by TCRdb to 2016 to 2017). In the study overall: In an earlier analysis of under 600 of the donors, about 260 Gb of sequence data and about 110 million unique TCR beta sequences from about 179 million T cells were reported. The study was designed to test whether signatures of past pathogen exposure could be identified by cataloging public T cell receptors. Every discovery cohort repertoire had been produced on one sequencing platform. The number of donors typed differed by locus, with 629-630 for A, B, C, DRB1 and DQB1, approximately 500 for DQA1, over 600 for DPA1, and around 430 for DPB1. A separate validation cohort of about 110 different subjects was used in addition to the roughly 700-subject first cohort. Class I and class II HLA loci were covered by the typing at four-digit resolution. High-throughput TCR immunosequencing, statistical association of individual TCRs with disease status, and machine learning were combined to predict cytomegalovirus infection status. Rather than drawing on any new phenotypic data, the later analysis identified candidate immune exposures from TCR beta sequences and the way those sequences occurred across donors. Across around 400 genotyped donors of the cohort, an average of about 240,000 unique TCR beta nucleotide sequences per donor were sequenced, and roughly a sixth of those sequences were non-productive. A later genetic analysis took genome-wide SNP genotypes for about 65% of the roughly 670 donors and used that subset as a discovery cohort. Among the roughly 400 genotyped donors, around 81% belonged to the genetic ancestry cluster associated with self-reported Caucasian donors. Alongside the repertoire data, information on donor age, sex, ethnicity and CMV serostatus was compiled. In a later analysis, previously published TCR beta repertoires from 666 donors were re-analyzed and high-resolution HLA genotyping was added so that TCR occurrence patterns could be studied. Because of strong linkage in the cohort, roughly five DR-DQ haplotypes were treated as single units for association and clustering. The study profiled the T cell repertoires of under 700 subjects by immunosequencing and related them to cytomegalovirus serostatus. An earlier analysis of 587 of the donors applied high-throughput TCR beta sequencing to assess whether each TCR beta V gene segment acted as functional or pseudogenic. Approximately 310 gigabases of sequencing data and approximately 93 million unique TCR sequences were included in an early release covering about 600 HLA-typed donors. The paper as a whole reports these results and caveats: A further reported finding was that TCR beta sequences accurately predicted the HLA-A and HLA-B alleles for most subjects in the first cohort. In a later genetic analysis, fewer N-insertions in productive TCRs were reported among donors in an Asian-associated ancestry cluster than the approximately 670-donor mean. While some public TCRs were present in many individuals, most TCR sequences turned up only very rarely across donors. An earlier analysis of some 590 of the donors showed that most TCR beta V segments appeared in productive rearrangements either about 87% or about 30% of the time, which broadly matched IMGT annotations. In the study, about 150 TCR beta chains were listed as associated with cytomegalovirus. Because counts were too low, roughly 18 rarely observed V segments, including chromosome 9 orphons, were left out of the earlier analysis of some 640 of the donors. For the cohort, immune exposure information was limited to CMV serostatus. Some IMGT-functional V segments, including TRBV6-2 and TRBV6-3, could not be distinguished by the 87-base-pair reads and were therefore excluded. In a later analysis, HLA-associated TCR beta chains showed more clonal expansion and lower generation probabilities than non-associated chains that were equally common. According to a later analysis, most CMV-associated TCR beta chains appeared to be HLA-restricted, and the HLA associations seemed to be driven largely by CMV exposure. In a later analysis, the rate of TCR association differed among HLA loci, with DRB1 alleles having the most associated TCRs and HLA-C alleles having the fewest. Strong co-occurrence of HLA alleles, especially DR and DQ, made assigning TCR associations to individual alleles difficult. Only TCR beta chains were sequenced in this cohort, and the absence of alpha or paired-chain data limited detectable features. A few of the identified cytomegalovirus-associated TCR beta chains were confirmed in vitro to be specific for cytomegalovirus antigens. A later genetic analysis associated a missense DCLRE1C variant with V-gene and J-gene trimming of TCR beta chains, and an independent cohort replicated the association. A cluster of highly shared sequence variants was judged likely to be a technical artifact of the sequencing pipeline. Cytomegalovirus status was reported to be diagnosed by the classifier with high specificity and sensitivity in both the original and validation cohorts. Because HLA typing was missing for some donors at each locus, association tests included only the typed subset. Correlated functional status among segregating V segments might be attributable to linkage disequilibrium, but an unknown experimental factor could not be ruled out. Presence/absence analyses assumed roughly uniform sequencing depth across donors, an assumption that may not hold. Specific HLA alleles were associated with 15,000 to 20,000 TCR beta sequences at a false discovery rate of 0.05 in a later analysis. Several of the top co-occurrence clusters appeared to be linked to parvovirus B19, influenza, CMV and Epstein-Barr virus, according to a later analysis. The authors suggested that the approach could potentially be extended to other disease states and immunological phenotypes.

The cohort consisted of 670 or so healthy bone marrow donors. At the time of sampling, every cohort member was nominally healthy, though immune exposures that went unrecorded were likely present. The donor tested CMV seronegative, placing the donor among the 350 or so seronegative members of the cohort. Each donor provided a peripheral blood sample, and peripheral blood mononuclear cells were used for TCR beta sequencing. Genomic DNA was extracted from the blood cell samples with the Qiagen DNeasy Blood Extraction Kit. The method behind the library was the immunoSEQ multiplex PCR assay. A mixture of 60 forward primers for TCR Vbeta segments and 13 reverse primers for TCR Jbeta segments was used in the multiplex PCR. The CDR3 region of rearranged TCR beta genes was amplified from genomic DNA with a multiplex PCR assay. The Illumina HiSeq System was used to sequence the amplified TCR beta libraries as 87-base-pair reads. The paper's data handling went like this. A later analysis counted around 72 million unique TCR beta chains across the 550 to 750 repertoires, and some 11 million of these chains were shared by at least two donors. A nearest-neighbor algorithm error-corrected the raw reads and collapsed the reads into unique sequences, merging closely related sequences to remove PCR and sequencing errors. V, D and J gene segments were assigned by aligning CDR3 sequences to IMGT reference sequences. Each retained sequence needed at least a six-nucleotide match to both a V gene segment and a J gene segment. A rearrangement counted as productive if the CDR3 had no stop codons and remained in frame with V and J, and every other rearrangement counted as non-productive. Following IMGT convention, CDR3 was defined as the stretch from the second conserved V-encoded cysteine to the conserved J-encoded phenylalanine. In an earlier analysis of roughly 610 of the donors, sequences lacking an unambiguous match to a single V gene segment were excluded. In an earlier analysis of a few hundred of the donors, a V segment was called functional when productive rearrangements were above 56.7%, and segregating when the standard deviation between donors exceeded 5%. A statistical classification framework was developed to diagnose cytomegalovirus status using the catalog of TCR beta chain sequences. In a later analysis, TCR nucleotide sequences were compared against IMGT/GENE-DB human TR gene sequences so that V and J genes could be assigned. A later analysis assigned CDR3 sequences and most-parsimonious VDJ recombination scenarios with the TCRdist pipeline. In a later analysis, each TCR beta chain was defined by its CDR3 amino acid sequence together with its V-gene family, and reads lacking a unique V-gene family were excluded. In a later analysis, 500 to 700 highly shared, low-generation-probability nucleotide sequences were removed to address suspected cross-contamination and a sequencing artifact. In a later analysis, a clonal expansion index for each public chain was calculated from normalized within-repertoire ranks of inferred template counts. Generation probabilities in a later analysis came from a VDJ recombination model fitted to out-of-frame rearrangements, and those results were checked against IGoR. In a later analysis, hypergeometric tests were used to score TCR-TCR, TCR-HLA and TCR-CMV co-occurrence, with a repertoire-size bias correction applied to TCR pairs. A later analysis estimated false discovery rates by permuting HLA or CMV assignments 20 times. A later analysis grouped co-occurring TCRs with DBSCAN, adding TCRdist sequence similarity when clustering within HLA-allele-positive subsets. Co-occurrence clustering excluded repertoires with fewer than 30,000 or more than 120,000 public chains, plus five with anomalous nucleotide sharing. The table comes from immuneACCESS by way of TCRdb, which keeps in-frame sequences with V and J called. Part of the clones is missing from these tables; in studies checked, under half for an unresolved V gene and the rest for unknown reasons. V and J calls and clone size are copied from that table; D and trimming were computed from the DNA. The sample table holds roughly 120,000 clones, of which around 81% were seen once. The ten largest clones capture 2% to 2.5% of the sample.

Via the germline V gene (reference sequence), CDR1 is SEHNR and CDR2 FQNEAQ. The CDR3 spans 17 residues, from the cysteine through the phenylalanine. Here the CDR3 DNA is all that survives: 51 bases in frame from base 1. The germline V and J ends show losses of 5 bases and 1 base respectively, and no gene match explains 9 bases of the junction. This receptor was identified in a woman between 40 and 55 years old in good health and CMV-seronegative. The chain employs TRBV7-9 and TRBJ2-5; 11 bases in between match TRBD2. Source material: PBMCs. The CDR3 reads CASSPGLAESTQETQYF. The DNA sequence reads TGTGCCAGCAGCCCGGGACTAGCGGAGTCAACCCAAGAGACCCAGTACTTC.